This T cell receptor beta chain was found in a study of early T cells in non-severe SARS-CoV-2 infection. Study in general: Whole-blood bulk RNA, unsorted, was sequenced, and chains were unpaired.

Separate cDNA molecules each had unique molecular identifiers attached to them. MiXCR, run by TCRdb on the 5' RACE reads, gives a single entry per CDR3 protein. Found here are tens of thousands of distinct CDR3 sequences, around 20% of them singletons; the top ten hold more than 15%. In its sample, this clonotype was seen a few times. Per germline, CDR1 SEHNR and CDR2 FQNEAQ (reference sequence). Between the trimmed V and J ends, which lost 5 bases and 5 bases, there was a span of 9 bases. This CDR3 spans 12 amino acids. The specimen was whole blood, collected at baseline. This clonotype was obtained from an adult who was a healthcare worker with PCR-confirmed SARS-CoV-2 infection or an uninfected control (not recorded which). This chain connects TRBV7-9 to TRBJ2-5; D is unclear. The CDR3 sequence: CASSRLLETQYF. CDR3 nucleotides: TGTGCCAGCAGCCGTTTGCTGGAGACCCAGTACTTC.